The 29 T cell receptor beta chains listed next were all sequenced from one sample in a study of vaccination effects on CD4 cells after COVID-19. Measured with immunoSEQ multiplex PCR; TCRdb has only the in-frame clones, and not every one. The table shows 70,000 to 95,000 clones, with about 70% occurring only once. These receptors are not linked to any known antigen. Peptide-pool stimulation followed by sequencing identified expanded antigen-specific CD4+ clonotypes in the ViraFEST assay. With 9 to 11 days of culture completed, CD4+ T cells were isolated. Sequenced here: CD4+ T cells from PBMCs cultured with HCoV-229E spike peptides, sampled before COVID-19 vaccination. The source of these receptors is a human donor who received a COVID-19 vaccine.

A note on this clone: Other DNA sequences of this sample code for an identical CDR3. The chain employs TRBV4-1 and TRBJ1-2, with 10 bases that match TRBD1. This CDR3 comprises 15 residues. Trimming at V came to 1 base and at J to 2 bases, leaving 1 base not matched to a gene. CDR1 and CDR2 from the germline V gene are MGHRA and YSYEKL. This chain's CDR3 is CASSQADRGNYGYTF. The CDR3 DNA follows: TGCGCCAGCAGCCAAGCGGACAGGGGGAACTATGGCTACACCTTC.

The chain links TRBV19 to TRBJ1-2; no clear D. The germline V and J ends were trimmed by 3 bases and 4 bases, with 12 bases remaining between them. This CDR3 contains 14 residues. Germline CDR1 LNHDA, CDR2 SQIVND (reference sequence). The CDR3 DNA reads TGTGCCAGTAGTATGGCAATCCTTGGCTATGGCTACACCTTC. Its translation is CASSMAILGYGYTF.

The chain employs TRBV29-1 and TRBJ1-1, with D maybe TRBD1 (5 bases). Trimming took off 7 bases at V and 0 bases at J, with 12 bases between the two ends. The CDR3 is made up of 13 amino acids. From germline, CDR1 is SQVTM and CDR2 ANQGSEA. CDR3 in DNA: TGCAGCGGGAGTCAGGGAATGAACACTGAAGCTTTCTTT. The encoded protein is CSGSQGMNTEAFF.

The gene calls are TRBV30 and TRBJ1-2; no definite D call. Germline loops: CDR1 GTSNPN, CDR2 SVGIG (reference sequence). V was pared by 0 bases and J by 4 bases, with 9 bases between. CDR3 size: 13 residues. The CDR3 bases are TGTGCCTGGAGTGTCCCGGGGATCTATGGCTACACCTTC. Amino acids: CAWSVPGIYGYTF.

This sequence joins TRBV24-1 and TRBJ2-5; D is ambiguous. CDR1 is KGHDR, CDR2 SFDVKD, per germline. The V end was cut by 4 bases, the J end by 0 bases, with 2 bases between. CDR3 length: 12 amino acids. The CDR3 here is CATSDYQETQYF. DNA for the CDR3: TGTGCCACCAGTGACTACCAAGAGACCCAGTACTTC.

This chain links TRBV6-5 with TRBJ2-7; no clear D. The germline gives CDR1 MNHEY, CDR2 SVGAGI. This CDR3 is 12 amino acids long. Trimming shortened V by 7 bases and J by 6 bases, and 13 bases separated the two germline ends. CDR3 nucleotides: TGTGCCAGCAAAAACGGCGGTAGCGAGCAGTACGTC. Amino acid sequence: CASKNGGSEQYV.

This chain uses TRBV18 with TRBJ2-7; 10 bases fit TRBD1. There are 15 residues in the CDR3. The V and J ends lost 2 bases and 3 bases, in that order; junction bases with no gene match: 4. Germline V gene data show CDR1 as KGHSH and CDR2 as LQKENI. CDR3 in amino acids: CASSPRGQGYYEQYV. CDR3 bases: TGTGCCAGCTCACCAAGGGGACAGGGGTACTACGAGCAGTACGTC.

The chain links TRBV6-6 to TRBJ1-5, with D possibly being TRBD1 (5 bases). The CDR3 runs 14 residues. CDR1 is MNHNY and CDR2 is SVGAGI in the germline V gene (reference sequence). V was trimmed by 6 bases and J by 0 bases, leaving 9 bases between them. The CDR3 DNA sequence: TGTGCCAGCAGCCGCGACAGTAGCAATCAGCCCCAGCATTTT. This translates into CASSRDSSNQPQHF.

The V gene is TRBV7-2, the J gene TRBJ2-1, with 11 bases matching TRBD2. Germline V gene sequence: CDR1 SGHTA, CDR2 FQGNSA. V was pared by 0 bases and J by 7 bases, with 5 bases of the junction left unmatched. The CDR3 totals 16 residues. The CDR3 here is CASSLATSGMANEQFF. The DNA of the CDR3 is TGTGCCAGCAGCTTAGCGACTAGCGGGATGGCGAATGAGCAGTTCTTC.

This clone was seen more than once but under ten times. The chain couples TRBV7-2 to TRBJ2-3; a possible D gene is TRBD1 (7 bases). Trimming left V 7 bases short and J 0 bases short, with 14 bases between. The CDR3 is made up of 15 amino acids. The germline CDR1 and CDR2 sequences are SGHTA and FQGNSA. CDR3: CASNAGGPSTDTQYF. The DNA for the CDR3 is TGTGCCAGCAACGCAGGGGGGCCGAGCACAGATACGCAGTATTTT.

The chain links TRBV19 to TRBJ1-3, with unresolved D. CDR3 size: 11 residues. V lost 9 bases and J 1 base, leaving 4 bases between the germline ends. Germline V gives CDR1 LNHDA, CDR2 SQIVND (reference sequence). The DNA for the CDR3 is TGTGCCAGCATGTCTGGAAACACCATATATTTT. It translates to CASMSGNTIYF.

The CDR3 is CAISEQGGTYEQYV. In nucleotides, the CDR3 is TGTGCCATCAGTGAACAGGGGGGGACCTACGAGCAGTACGTC. This chain uses TRBV10-3 with TRBJ2-7; D perhaps matches TRBD1 (8 bases). Germline CDR1 ENHRY, CDR2 SYGVKD. V was trimmed by 3 bases and J by 2 bases, leaving 11 bases between them. The CDR3 is made up of 14 amino acids.

The chain has TRBV18 and TRBJ2-6, with D possibly TRBD1 on 6 matching bases. Germline CDR1 is KGHSH and CDR2 is LQKENI. The CDR3 runs to 15 residues. Trimming removed 2 bases from V and 4 bases from J, with 9 bases in between. The CDR3 here is CASSPTGIGANVLTF. The CDR3 DNA follows: TGTGCCAGCTCACCAACAGGGATCGGGGCCAACGTCCTGACTTTC. Together with reference TRBV18 and TRBJ2-6, the CDR3 gives the full variable domain: NAGVMQNPRHLVRRRGQEARLRCSPMKGHSHVYWYRQLPEEGLKFMVYLQKENIIDESGMPKERFSAEFPKEGPSILRIQQVVRGDSAAYFCASSPTGIGANVLTFGAGSRLTVL.

The CDR3 DNA reads as TGTGCCACCCACTCCCCAGGCGGACGGGCCGGGGAGCTGTTTTTT. It is translated as CATHSPGGRAGELFF. This chain uses TRBV19 with TRBJ2-2; D not certain. From germline, CDR1 is LNHDA and CDR2 SQIVND (reference sequence). The CDR3 is made up of 15 amino acids. Deletions cut 10 bases from V and 6 bases from J, with 21 bases between. The whole variable domain, remainder taken from reference TRBV19 and TRBJ2-2, is DGGITQSPKYLFRKEGQNVTLSCEQNLNHDAMYWYRQDPGQGLRLIYYSQIVNDFQKGDIAEGYSVSREKKESFPLTVTSAQKNPTAFYLCATHSPGGRAGELFFGEGSRLTVL.

This chain joins TRBV29-1 and TRBJ2-5; TRBD1 might be the D (7 bases). The CDR3 totals 13 residues. In germline, CDR1 is SQVTM, CDR2 ANQGSEA. With 4 bases removed from V and 4 bases from J, the gap between germline ends came to 13 bases. The CDR3 DNA reads as TGCAGCGTTGTGGAGGGGGCCGGAGAGACCCAGTACTTC. Translation gives CSVVEGAGETQYF.

The V gene is TRBV2, the J gene TRBJ1-5, with no clear D. There are 14 residues in the CDR3. V was pared by 7 bases and J by 4 bases, with 14 bases between. Germline V CDR1 and CDR2: SNHLY, FYNNEI. Here the CDR3 DNA reads TGTGCCAGCACGCGGGGAATGGAGAATCAGCCCCAGCATTTT. Amino acids: CASTRGMENQPQHF. The full variable domain, rest sourced from reference TRBV2 and TRBJ1-5, is EPEVTQTPSHQVTQMGQEVILRCVPISNHLYFYWYRQILGQKVEFLVSFYNNEISEKSEIFDDQFSVERPDGSNFTLKIRSTKLEDSAMYFCASTRGMENQPQHFGDGTRLSIL.

The gene calls are TRBV19 and TRBJ2-5; 8 bases align to TRBD2. V lost 7 bases, J lost 4 bases, and 11 bases stayed unmatched. Germline V gene lookup returns CDR1 LNHDA and CDR2 SQIVND (reference sequence). The CDR3 covers 15 residues. CDR3 sequence reads: CASTLGGGSGETQYF. CDR3 sequence (DNA): TGTGCCAGTACCTTGGGCGGGGGGTCCGGAGAGACCCAGTACTTC.

CDR3 in amino acids: CASSRNTGKQETQYF. The CDR3 DNA reads TGCGCCAGCAGCCGCAACACAGGGAAACAAGAGACCCAGTACTTC. The chain employs TRBV5-1 and TRBJ2-5, with D perhaps matching TRBD1 (6 bases). Germline V gene lookup returns CDR1 SGHRS and CDR2 YFSETQ. Trimming removed 4 bases at V and 2 bases at J, with 15 bases between. There are 15 residues in the CDR3.

This clone was picked up a small number of times. V gene TRBV12-3 or TRBV12-4 combines with J gene TRBJ1-4; TRBD1 agrees at 10 bases. The CDR3 covers 13 residues. Germline trimming cut 7 bases from V and 7 bases from J; bases unmatched to any gene: 3. CDR3 DNA: TGTGCCAGCATGGGACAGGGGAGTGAAAAACTGTTTTTT. It translates to CASMGQGSEKLFF.

The chain is built from TRBV30 and TRBJ1-4, with 12 bases lining up with TRBD1. The CDR3 totals 17 residues. Per the germline V gene, CDR1 is GTSNPN and CDR2 is SVGIG (reference sequence). The ends lost 5 bases at V and 7 bases at J; junction bases unmatched: 14. In DNA, the CDR3 is TGTGCCTGGGACTTCCGGGACAGGGGGCGCGAAGTTGAAAAACTGTTTTTT. Protein: CAWDFRDRGREVEKLFF.

The chain couples TRBV2 to TRBJ1-2; a weak D match, TRBD1 (5 bases). Germline V gene lookup returns CDR1 SNHLY and CDR2 FYNNEI. Trimming took off 5 bases at V and 4 bases at J, with 14 bases between the two ends. The CDR3 loop spans 14 amino acids. The CDR3 sequence is CASSRDVQTYGYTF. The DNA of the CDR3 is TGTGCCAGCAGTAGGGACGTGCAGACCTATGGCTACACCTTC.

The V call is TRBV5-1, the J call TRBJ1-1; 7 nucleotides align to TRBD1. This CDR3 is built from 13 residues. Germline V CDR1 and CDR2: SGHRS, YFSETQ. The V segment lost 5 bases and the J segment 4 bases; nucleotides outside the gene matches: 5. CDR3 loop: CASRPDRATEAFF. CDR3 bases: TGCGCCAGCAGACCTGACAGGGCCACTGAAGCTTTCTTT.

The chain recombines TRBV7-2 with TRBJ2-5; maybe TRBD1 (5 bases). The CDR3 extends over 14 amino acids. Per the germline V gene, CDR1 is SGHTA and CDR2 is FQGNSA. V shed 5 bases and J shed 2 bases, with 12 bases lying between them. In nucleotides, the CDR3 is TGTGCCAGCAGCGACTCAGGGTGGCAAGAGACCCAGTACTTC. The encoded protein is CASSDSGWQETQYF.

The rearrangement uses TRBV18 and TRBJ2-5; 13 bases are shared with TRBD2. The CDR3 loop spans 16 amino acids. Germline CDR1 reads KGHSH; CDR2 reads LQKENI. With V trimmed by 4 bases and J by 2 bases, 4 bases remained unmatched. The CDR3 nucleotides read TGTGCCAGCTCACGGACTAGCGGGGGACTACAAGAGACCCAGTACTTC. Translation: CASSRTSGGLQETQYF.

The chain has TRBV3-1 (or the pseudogene TRBV3-2) and TRBJ1-3; D remains unclear. Per the germline V gene, CDR1 is LGHDT and CDR2 is YNNKEL (reference sequence). Deletions cut 1 base from V and 8 bases from J, with 3 bases between. The CDR3 loop spans 11 amino acids. The CDR3 is CASSQGYTIYF. The CDR3 DNA reads TGTGCCAGCAGCCAAGGTTACACCATATATTTT.

V and J are TRBV30 and TRBJ2-5; D is perhaps TRBD1 or TRBD2 (5 bases each). CDR1 is GTSNPN, CDR2 SVGIG, per germline (reference sequence). The CDR3 is made up of 14 amino acids. V shed 0 bases and J shed 4 bases, with 12 bases lying between them. The CDR3 is CAWSVLGVRETQYF. CDR3 sequence (DNA): TGTGCCTGGAGTGTGCTGGGGGTGAGAGAGACCCAGTACTTC.

The V call is TRBV28, the J call TRBJ1-3, with a weak D call TRBD1 (5 bases). This CDR3 is 15 amino acids long. The ends were cut back, 5 bases at V and 4 bases at J, with 15 bases in the middle. Germline lookup yields CDR1 MDHEN and CDR2 SYDVKM. The CDR3 DNA is TGTGCCAGCAGTCCCCCGGGCAGGGCGGGAAACACCATATATTTT. Its translation is CASSPPGRAGNTIYF.

This clone has only a few counts. The chain employs TRBV6-5 and TRBJ2-2; D possibly corresponds to TRBD2 (5 bases). The germline CDR1 and CDR2 sequences are MNHEY and SVGAGI. V was pared by 6 bases and J by 6 bases, with 14 bases between. The CDR3 is 14 residues long. The CDR3 DNA is TGTGCCAGCAGGAGGGATTGGGCAGCCGGGGAGCTGTTTTTT. This translates into CASRRDWAAGELFF.

This chain joins TRBV3-1 (or the pseudogene TRBV3-2) and TRBJ1-2; unclear D gene. Trimming removed 0 bases at V and 8 bases at J, with 13 bases between. This CDR3 region has 14 residues. Germline V gene data show CDR1 as LGHDT and CDR2 as YNNKEL (reference sequence). The CDR3 nucleotides are TGTGCCAGCAGCCAAGATTGGGCAGGCAGGGGCTACACCTTC. Its protein is CASSQDWAGRGYTF.